This T cell receptor (beta chain) derives from a study of OX40 agonist ivuxolimab in advanced cancers. The wider study: Prior therapy, whether anti-PD-1, anti-PD-L1 or anti-CTLA-4, was allowed, and 35% to 40% had some.

As for this clone: Antigen: not known.

V gave up 4 bases and J gave up 0 bases, with 9 bases separating them. Germline V gene data show CDR1 as KGHSH and CDR2 as LQKENI. The CDR3 spans 14 residues. Using immunoSEQ multiplex PCR, the repertoire was profiled, and TCRdb retains in-frame clones only, with some absent. Among some 130,000 clones listed, roughly nine tenths were seen once. Study results and limitations: Relative to CD4+, CD8+ T cells held more expanded clones on average.

Material: CD4+ or CD8+ T cells sorted from blood, obtained in a trial of the OX40 agonist ivuxolimab. The chain combines TRBV18 with TRBJ2-5; D possibly corresponds to TRBD2 (6 bases). This receptor was obtained from an adult with an advanced solid tumor such as melanoma, head and neck, liver or kidney cancer. The CDR3 DNA is TGTGCCAGCTCACTAAGGGAGGACCAAGAGACCCAGTACTTC. Protein: CASSLREDQETQYF.